The present T cell receptor beta chain was sequenced within a study of T cell responses to AZD1222 COVID-19 vaccine. Whole-study results and caveats: Clonal diversity was possibly underestimated; the donors were predominantly white British and more often female.

The CDR3 is made up of 14 amino acids. Germline CDR1 and CDR2: MDHEN and SYDVKM. Trimming left V 6 bases short and J 5 bases short, with 17 bases between. Assay: immunoSEQ multiplex PCR; the TCRdb copy retains only in-frame clones and omits some. The sample consists of over 120,000 clones, 92% of them appearing once. This clone was found once. Antigen unknown. The source material was peripheral blood, sampled 28 days after the second AZD1222 dose. The chain combines TRBV28 with TRBJ2-7; possibly TRBD1 for D (5 bases). The clonotype originates from an adult who received the AZD1222 COVID-19 vaccine. The CDR3 sequence: CASRGSRSRDEQYF. CDR3 in DNA: TGTGCCAGCAGGGGGTCACGTTCCAGGGACGAGCAGTACTTC.